This T cell receptor (beta chain) was identified in a study of CD8+CD57+ T cells in acquired aplastic anemia. Genomic DNA was employed as the template in profiling TCR beta VDJ and CDR3. TCRdb re-derived calls from the reads in MiXCR, one entry per CDR3 protein. The repertoire has under 200,000 distinct CDR3 sequences, less than 65% of them found once; the top ten carry around 46%. In germline, CDR1 is SGHTA, CDR2 FQGNSA. Trimming took 6 bases from V and 5 from J; bases not matched to a gene: 4. The length of the CDR3 is 13 residues. This clonotype occurred once. This receptor was identified in a human donor with severe aplastic anemia or a healthy control (not recorded which). The rearrangement links TRBV7-2 to TRBJ2-7, with TRBD1 matching over 10 bases. The specimen sequenced was sorted CD4+, CD8+, or CD8+CD57+ T cells (not recorded which) from PBMCs. CDR3: CASSPTGGDEQYF. CDR3 nucleotides: TGTGCCAGCAGTCCGACAGGGGGCGACGAGCAGTACTTC.